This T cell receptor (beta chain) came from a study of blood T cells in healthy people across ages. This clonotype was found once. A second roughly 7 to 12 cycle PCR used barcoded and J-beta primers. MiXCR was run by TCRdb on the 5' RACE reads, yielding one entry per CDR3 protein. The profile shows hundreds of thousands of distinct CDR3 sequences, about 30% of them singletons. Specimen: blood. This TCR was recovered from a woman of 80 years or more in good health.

The CDR3: CASTGLKSNYGYTF. The CDR3 nucleotides are TGTGCCTCAACAGGGTTGAAATCTAACTATGGCTACACCTTC. The J gene is TRBJ1-2, the V gene TRBV10-3; a possible D gene is TRBD1 (6 bases). CDR1 is ENHRY and CDR2 is SYGVKD in the germline V gene. V was clipped by 11 bases and J by 0 bases, with 16 bases between them. The CDR3 is made up of 14 amino acids.